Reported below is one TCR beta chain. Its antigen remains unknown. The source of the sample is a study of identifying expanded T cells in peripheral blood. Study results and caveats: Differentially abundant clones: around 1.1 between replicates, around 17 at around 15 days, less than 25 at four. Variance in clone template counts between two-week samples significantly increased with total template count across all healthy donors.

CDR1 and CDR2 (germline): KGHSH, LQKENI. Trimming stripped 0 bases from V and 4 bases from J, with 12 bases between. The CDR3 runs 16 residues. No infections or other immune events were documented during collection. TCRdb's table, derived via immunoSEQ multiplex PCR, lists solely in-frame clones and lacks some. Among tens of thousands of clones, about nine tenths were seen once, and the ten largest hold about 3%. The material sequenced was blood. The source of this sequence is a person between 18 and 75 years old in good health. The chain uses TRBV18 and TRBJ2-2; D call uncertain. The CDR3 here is CASSPPSRPSTGELFF. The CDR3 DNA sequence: TGTGCCAGCTCACCACCGAGCAGGCCGAGCACCGGGGAGCTGTTTTTT. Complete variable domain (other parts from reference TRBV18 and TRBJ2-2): NAGVMQNPRHLVRRRGQEARLRCSPMKGHSHVYWYRQLPEEGLKFMVYLQKENIIDESGMPKERFSAEFPKEGPSILRIQQVVRGDSAAYFCASSPPSRPSTGELFFGEGSRLTVL.